This T cell receptor (beta chain) was recovered during a study of yellow fever vaccine responses in identical twins. Trimming took off 5 bases at V and 0 bases at J, with 14 bases between the two ends. This CDR3 spans 15 amino acids. TCRdb independently ran MiXCR on the RT-PCR reads; one entry per CDR3 protein. The sample lists approximately 32,000 distinct CDR3 sequences, about 63% occurring once. Study-wide points: After vaccination, twins' T cell response reportedly seemed partly convergent, partly personalized.

This clonotype was seen more than once but under ten times. What it binds is not known. V gene TRBV12-3 or TRBV12-4 combines with J gene TRBJ2-7; D unclear. The source material was T cells from blood (PBMCs), unsorted or a sorted subset (not recorded which), sampled before or after yellow fever vaccination (not recorded which). The TCR was taken from a woman in her late teens or twenties who received the yellow fever vaccine. The CDR3 protein is CASSLLPLSSYEQYV. For the CDR3, the DNA is TGTGCCAGCAGTCTACTACCCTTGAGCTCCTACGAGCAGTACGTC.